The 30 T cell receptor beta chains below were found in one sample sequenced in a study of cytomegalovirus exposure and HLA in healthy donors (dated 2017 in TCRdb). Libraries came from the immunoSEQ multiplex PCR assay. For the multiplex PCR, a mixture combining 60 forward primers for TCR Vbeta segments and 13 reverse primers for TCR Jbeta segments was used. TCRdb took this table from immuneACCESS and kept in-frame rearrangements with V and J called. Such tables lack part of the clones; where checked against another copy, unresolved V genes explain under half of the gap, and the rest is unexplained. The sample's clone listing holds some 130,000 clones. About 1.5% of the sample is held by the ten biggest clonotypes. The sample was PBMCs. Receptors were obtained from a woman between 35 and 50 years old in good health and CMV-seropositive.

The chain has TRBV18 and TRBJ1-2; TRBD1 is a possible D gene (6 bases). V was trimmed by 2 bases and J by 2 bases, leaving 9 bases between them. The germline V gene has CDR1 KGHSH and CDR2 LQKENI. There are 14 residues in the CDR3. The CDR3 coding sequence is TGTGCCAGCTCACCATTACAGGGAAACTATGGCTACACCTTC. Protein product: CASSPLQGNYGYTF.

The genes are TRBV2 and TRBJ2-1, with a tentative D call TRBD1 (7 bases). The germline V gene encodes CDR1 SNHLY and CDR2 FYNNEI. Trimming removed 7 bases from V and 7 bases from J, with 11 bases in between. The CDR3 has 12 residues. CDR3: CASTQGGNEQFF. For the CDR3, the DNA is TGTGCCAGCACCCAGGGGGGAAATGAGCAGTTCTTC.

The chain joins TRBV5-6 to TRBJ2-2; D remains ambiguous. The ends were cut back, 1 base at V and 1 base at J, with 8 bases in the middle. The CDR3 sequence is 15 residues long. Per germline, CDR1 SGHDT and CDR2 YYEEEE. The CDR3 sequence: CASSLLVLNTGELFF. The CDR3 nucleotides are TGTGCCAGCAGCTTGCTTGTACTGAACACCGGGGAGCTGTTTTTT.

The chain carries TRBV28 and TRBJ1-2; 7 nucleotides match TRBD1. The J segment lost 8 bases and the V segment lost 3 bases, leaving 12 bases of the junction unmatched. Germline V gives CDR1 MDHEN, CDR2 SYDVKM. The CDR3 covers 15 residues. The CDR3 reads CASSLGQRNLAGYTF. The CDR3 coding sequence is TGTGCCAGCAGTTTGGGACAGAGGAACCTGGCCGGCTACACCTTC.

J is TRBJ1-2 and V is TRBV19; 7 nucleotides align to TRBD1. The junction had 6 bases not matched to a gene; V was cut back by 10 bases and J by 4 bases. This CDR3 comprises 12 residues. The germline CDR1 and CDR2 sequences are LNHDA and SQIVND (reference sequence). The CDR3 bases are TGTGCCACCTGGACAGGATTCTATGGCTACACCTTC. Amino acids: CATWTGFYGYTF.

The chain employs TRBV28 and TRBJ2-2; 7 bases are shared with TRBD2. This CDR3 has 15 amino acids. The germline CDR1 and CDR2 sequences are MDHEN and SYDVKM. V was pared by 6 bases and J by 3 bases, with 7 bases of the junction left unmatched. CDR3 DNA sequence: TGTGCCAGCAGAGGGGCGGGAGACCACACCGGGGAGCTGTTTTTT. Translating it yields CASRGAGDHTGELFF.

The gene calls are TRBV5-1 and TRBJ2-1, with TRBD2 matching 13 bases. The J segment lost 6 bases and the V segment lost 1 base, leaving 4 bases of the junction unmatched. The CDR3 covers 16 residues. Germline V CDR1 and CDR2: SGHRS, YFSETQ. CDR3 amino acids: CASSLTTSGRFNEQFF. CDR3 DNA: TGCGCCAGCAGCTTGACGACTAGCGGGAGGTTCAATGAGCAGTTCTTC.

Notes on this clone: Additional DNA sequences in this sample encode the identical CDR3. The chain is built from TRBV19 and TRBJ2-1; TRBD2 agrees at 7 bases. Germline V CDR1 and CDR2: LNHDA, SQIVND (reference sequence). The CDR3 sequence is 14 residues long. V was pared by 8 bases and J by 6 bases, with 10 bases of the junction left unmatched. The CDR3 bases are TGTGCCAGTTCGCCGGGAGGTTCAGTCAATGAGCAGTTCTTC. Protein product: CASSPGGSVNEQFF.

The rearrangement links TRBV5-1 to TRBJ1-1; TRBD1 matches at 8 bases. Germline values: CDR1 SGHRS, CDR2 YFSETQ. The CDR3 totals 13 residues. J was trimmed by 8 bases and V by 1 base; bases with no gene match: 4. CDR3 region: CASSLLDREEAFF. The CDR3 DNA reads as TGCGCCAGCAGCTTGCTGGACAGGGAGGAAGCTTTCTTT.

The chain joins TRBV28 to TRBJ2-2; 10 nucleotides align to TRBD2. CDR3 size: 17 residues. Germline V gene sequence: CDR1 MDHEN, CDR2 SYDVKM. J was trimmed by 4 bases and V by 5 bases; bases with no gene match: 10. CDR3 sequence: CASSAGLAVGFTGELFF. The CDR3 region has the DNA TGTGCCAGCAGTGCCGGACTAGCGGTAGGGTTCACCGGGGAGCTGTTTTTT.

The gene calls are TRBV10-3 and TRBJ2-3, with 8 bases aligning to TRBD1. V lost 4 bases and J lost 6; bases outside the gene matches: 12. Per the germline V gene, CDR1 is ENHRY and CDR2 is SYGVKD. CDR3 length: 16 residues. CDR3 residues: CAISGSRGTGGDTQYF. The CDR3, as DNA: TGTGCCATCAGTGGAAGTAGGGGGACAGGAGGGGATACGCAGTATTTT.

The chain couples TRBV9 to TRBJ2-7, with 12 bases lining up with TRBD2. Germline V gene sequence: CDR1 SGDLS, CDR2 YYNGEE. The CDR3 extends over 15 amino acids. Losses at the gene ends were 0 bases for V and 2 bases for J; bases not matched to a gene: 0. In DNA, the CDR3 is TGTGCCAGCAGCGTAGGACTAGCGGGAGCCTACGAGCAGTACTTC. Protein sequence: CASSVGLAGAYEQYF. The full variable domain, in which reference TRBV9 and TRBJ2-7 provide the parts outside the CDR3, is DSGVTQTPKHLITATGQRVTLRCSPRSGDLSVYWYQQSLDQGLQFLIQYYNGEERAKGNILERFSAQQFPDLHSELNLSSLELGDSALYFCASSVGLAGAYEQYFGPGTRLTVT.

This chain connects TRBV25-1 to TRBJ1-1; perhaps TRBD1 as D (5 bases). V was clipped by 8 bases and J by 4 bases, with 14 bases between them. Germline V CDR1 and CDR2: MGHDK, SYGVNS. This CDR3 contains 13 residues. This CDR3 is CASGGLGVTEAFF. CDR3 in DNA: TGTGCCAGCGGGGGGTTGGGTGTCACTGAAGCTTTCTTT.

Here the CDR3 reads CAAGGEDTQYF. The CDR3 region has the DNA TGTGCGGCCGGGGGGGAAGATACGCAGTATTTT. This sequence joins TRBV13 and TRBJ2-3; 8 positions agree with TRBD2. CDR3 length equals 11 residues. Per the germline V gene, CDR1 is PRHDT and CDR2 is FYEKMQ (reference sequence).

The chain employs TRBV15 and TRBJ2-1, with 13 bases lining up with TRBD2. Trimming took 3 bases from V and 5 from J; bases not matched to a gene: 4. This CDR3 contains 16 residues. Germline CDR1 is LNHNV and CDR2 is YYDKDF (reference sequence). Here the CDR3 DNA reads TGTGCCACCAGCAGCTACGGACTAGCGGGAGACAATGAGCAGTTCTTC. Residues: CATSSYGLAGDNEQFF.

This clone is deemed medium-sized by its frequency. V gene TRBV4-3 combines with J gene TRBJ2-5; D remains ambiguous. The length of the CDR3 is 16 residues. V lost 0 bases to trimming and J lost 2 bases, with 13 bases between them. Germline V gives CDR1 LGHNA, CDR2 YSLEER. CDR3 amino acids: CASSQELGGSQETQYF. The DNA of the CDR3 is TGCGCCAGCAGCCAAGAACTTGGTGGTTCACAAGAGACCCAGTACTTC.

The chain joins TRBV5-4 to TRBJ2-5; 7 bases are shared with TRBD1. The CDR3 runs 15 residues. Germline CDR1 reads SGHNT; CDR2 reads YYREEE (reference sequence). V gave up 4 bases and J gave up 1 base; unmatched junction bases: 7. The CDR3 sequence is CASSPGTALQETQYF. CDR3 sequence (DNA): TGTGCCAGCAGCCCCGGGACAGCGCTCCAAGAGACCCAGTACTTC. The full variable domain, in which reference TRBV5-4 and TRBJ2-5 provide the parts outside the CDR3, is ETGVTQSPTHLIKTRGQQVTLRCSSQSGHNTVSWYQQALGQGPQFIFQYYREEENGRGNFPPRFSGLQFPNYSSELNVNALELDDSALYLCASSPGTALQETQYFGPGTRLLVL.

The J gene is TRBJ2-4, the V gene TRBV28, with a weak D call TRBD2 (5 bases). Germline CDR1 is MDHEN and CDR2 is SYDVKM. Trimming pared 5 bases from V and 9 bases from J, leaving 17 bases between. There are 14 residues in the CDR3. The CDR3 DNA reads TGTGCCAGCAGTCCCCGGAGTCCGGGAACCATTCAGTACTTC. It translates to CASSPRSPGTIQYF. The whole variable domain, filled in from reference TRBV28 and TRBJ2-4, reads DVKVTQSSRYLVKRTGEKVFLECVQDMDHENMFWYRQDPGLGLRLIYFSYDVKMKEKGDIPEGYSVSREKKERFSLILESASTNQTSMYLCASSPRSPGTIQYFGAGTRLSVL.

The chain is built from TRBV29-1 and TRBJ1-2; 9 bases are a match to TRBD1. Germline V gene data show CDR1 as SQVTM and CDR2 as ANQGSEA. The ends lost 6 bases at V and 6 bases at J; junction bases unmatched: 8. The CDR3 loop spans 13 amino acids. The CDR3 nucleotides are TGCAGCGTACAGGGGGCGCGTGTGGATGGCTACACCTTC. Translating it yields CSVQGARVDGYTF.

V is TRBV30 and J is TRBJ1-2; 11 bases are shared with TRBD1. Trimming at V came to 1 base and at J to 7 bases, leaving 2 bases not matched to a gene. Germline assignment: CDR1 GTSNPN and CDR2 SVGIG (reference sequence). The CDR3 runs 13 residues. DNA for the CDR3: TGTGCCTGGAGTGGGGGACAGGGGGTTGGCTACACCTTC. It specifies CAWSGGQGVGYTF. The complete variable domain, with remaining parts taken from reference TRBV30 and TRBJ1-2, reads SQTIHQWPATLVQPVGSPLSLECTVEGTSNPNLYWYRQAAGRGLQLLFYSVGIGQISSEVPQNLSASRPQDRQFILSSKKLLLSDSGFYLCAWSGGQGVGYTFGSGTRLTVV.

CDR3 loop: CASRPGTGEEQYF. DNA for the CDR3: TGCGCCAGCAGACCCGGGACAGGGGAAGAGCAGTACTTC. The chain couples TRBV4-1 to TRBJ2-7, with 10 bases aligning to TRBD1. CDR3 length: 13 residues. Germline assignment: CDR1 MGHRA and CDR2 YSYEKL. The ends lost 6 bases at V and 7 bases at J; junction bases unmatched: 6.

CDR3 sequence reads: CASSLGLGENEQFF. CDR3 bases: TGTGCCAGCAGCTTGGGGTTAGGGGAAAATGAGCAGTTCTTC. This chain links TRBV5-6 with TRBJ2-1, with a possible D match to TRBD1 (5 bases). The CDR3 has 14 residues. Germline V lookup: CDR1 SGHDT, CDR2 YYEEEE. V was shortened by 0 bases and J by 7 bases, with 11 bases between the two germline ends.

The chain recombines TRBV29-1 with TRBJ2-2; TRBD2 matches at 13 bases. CDR3 size: 15 residues. After removal of 6 bases from V and 5 bases from J, the junction contained 6 bases not matched to a gene. Germline V lookup: CDR1 SQVTM, CDR2 ANQGSEA. For the CDR3, the DNA is TGCAGCGTACCAGGGACTAGCGGGATTACCGGGGAGCTGTTTTTT. This encodes CSVPGTSGITGELFF.

This chain joins TRBV19 and TRBJ1-2; the D is unclear. This CDR3 region has 15 residues. Germline V CDR1 and CDR2: LNHDA, SQIVND (reference sequence). The ends were cut back, 0 bases at V and 4 bases at J, with 12 bases in the middle. The DNA of the CDR3 is TGTGCCAGTAGTATAGATTTTTCCAGGTCCTATGGCTACACCTTC. Translating it yields CASSIDFSRSYGYTF.

The V gene is TRBV19, the J gene TRBJ2-1, with D possibly matching TRBD1 (6 bases). Germline V gives CDR1 LNHDA, CDR2 SQIVND (reference sequence). The CDR3 has 14 amino acids. Trimming removed 6 bases from V and 6 bases from J, with 15 bases in between. In nucleotides, the CDR3 is TGTGCCAGTAGCCCCAGGGGAGATACCAATGAGCAGTTCTTC. Translation gives CASSPRGDTNEQFF.

This chain joins TRBV19 and TRBJ2-7; D is possibly TRBD1 (6 bases). Germline V gene lookup returns CDR1 LNHDA and CDR2 SQIVND (reference sequence). V lost 5 bases to trimming and J lost 6 bases, with 14 bases between them. This CDR3 is 13 amino acids long. The CDR3 DNA follows: TGTGCCAGTAGTCCCTCAGGGGTAAGCGAGCAGTACTTC. Protein sequence: CASSPSGVSEQYF.

V and J are TRBV29-1 and TRBJ2-1, with D possibly being TRBD2 (6 bases). Trimming stripped 4 bases from V and 0 bases from J, with 19 bases between. Germline CDR1 is SQVTM and CDR2 is ANQGSEA. The CDR3 sequence is 17 residues long. The CDR3 nucleotides are TGCAGCGTTGGTGGTGTGCAGCGGGCTAGCTCCTACAATGAGCAGTTCTTC. Amino acids: CSVGGVQRASSYNEQFF.

V gene TRBV28 combines with J gene TRBJ2-1, with 12 bases fitting TRBD1. The CDR3 is 15 amino acids. After removal of 3 bases from V and 4 bases from J, the junction contained 1 base not matched to a gene. Germline-derived CDR1 and CDR2 are MDHEN and SYDVKM. The CDR3 loop reads CASSLGQGAYNEQFF. CDR3 nucleotides: TGTGCCAGCAGTTTGGGACAGGGGGCTTACAATGAGCAGTTCTTC.

The chain recombines TRBV7-2 with TRBJ2-5; 12 bases fit TRBD2. V trimming: 2 bases; J trimming: 5 bases; junction bases outside the gene matches: 6. Germline CDR1 and CDR2: SGHTA and FQGNSA. The CDR3 spans 16 residues. The CDR3 DNA follows: TGTGCCAGCAGCTTAAAGACTAGCGGGAGTTTGGAGACCCAGTACTTC. Translation: CASSLKTSGSLETQYF.

J is TRBJ2-1 and V is TRBV28; weak D call: TRBD1 (6 bases). V lost 1 base and J lost 5, with 12 bases in between. This CDR3 spans 15 amino acids. Germline V gene data show CDR1 as MDHEN and CDR2 as SYDVKM. The CDR3 protein is CASSLFYRVNNEQFF. DNA of the CDR3: TGTGCCAGCAGTTTATTTTACAGGGTCAACAATGAGCAGTTCTTC.